This entry lists 5 T cell receptor beta chains sequenced from one sample in a study of T cell responses to AZD1222 COVID-19 vaccine (dated by TCRdb to 2020 to 2022). The library relied on the immunoSEQ multiplex PCR assay. The table was pulled from immuneACCESS by TCRdb, which kept in-frame rearrangements only. Such tables lose some clones; where checked, under half of the loss comes from unresolved V genes, and the rest has no known cause. Across this sample there are over 85,000 clones, with 84% seen only once. The ten largest clones capture over 15% of the sample. The sample's time point, from its label and the paper: baseline before first vaccination. Source: peripheral blood, taken on day 0 of AZD1222 vaccination. The receptors shown here come from an adult in good health.

The sample holds a few counts of this clone. The chain recombines TRBV19 with TRBJ2-2; 9 nucleotides agree with TRBD1. There are 13 residues in the CDR3. The V segment lost 10 bases and the J segment 5 bases; nucleotides outside the gene matches: 5. CDR1 LNHDA and CDR2 SQIVND come from the germline V gene (reference sequence). The CDR3 sequence is CAIQTGGTGELFF. The CDR3 coding sequence is TGTGCCATTCAGACAGGGGGTACCGGGGAGCTGTTTTTT.

V is TRBV6-5 and J is TRBJ2-5, with TRBD2 matching over 7 bases. The CDR3 is made up of 15 amino acids. J lost 5 bases, V lost 0 bases, and 6 bases had no gene match. Germline loops: CDR1 MNHEY, CDR2 SVGAGI. In nucleotides, the CDR3 is TGTGCCAGCAGTTACTCTCCAGCGGGGCGCGAGACCCAGTACTTC. Translation gives CASSYSPAGRETQYF.

The chain recombines TRBV11-3 with TRBJ2-7; 10 bases map to TRBD2. Unmatched junction bases numbered 9, after V lost 5 bases and J lost 2 bases. CDR3 length: 16 amino acids. Germline lookup yields CDR1 SGHNT and CDR2 YENEEA. The CDR3 sequence: CASSPRSSGRAYEQYF. CDR3 nucleotide sequence: TGTGCCAGCAGCCCCCGTTCGAGCGGGAGGGCCTACGAGCAGTACTTC.

J is TRBJ2-1 and V is TRBV9; D not resolved. V dropped 0 bases and J dropped 9 bases, with 4 bases sitting between them. Germline CDR1 is SGDLS and CDR2 is YYNGEE. CDR3 length: 11 amino acids. For the CDR3, the DNA is TGTGCCAGCAGCGTAGCCTCTGAGCAGTTCTTC. This encodes CASSVASEQFF.

The chain couples TRBV28 to TRBJ2-7, with 8 bases that match TRBD2. Germline V gene lookup returns CDR1 MDHEN and CDR2 SYDVKM. Trimming cost V 2 bases and J 7 bases; bases outside gene matches: 10. This CDR3 contains 15 residues. The CDR3 spells CASSLLQAGDGEQYF. The CDR3 nucleotides are TGTGCCAGCAGTTTACTCCAAGCGGGAGACGGGGAGCAGTACTTC.